Following are 21 T cell receptor beta chains from one sample sequenced in a study of blood T cells in healthy people across ages. PCR was performed a second time for about 7 to 12 cycles using a sample-barcoded 5' primer and a J-beta primer mix. TCRdb called the 5' RACE reads again in MiXCR, with one record for every CDR3 protein. The sample consists of around 900,000 distinct CDR3 sequences, roughly 50% of them appearing once. The source material was blood. All receptors derive from a woman aged 55-69 years in good health.

This clonotype showed up just a few times. The junction differs from germline at one of its ends, possibly a read error. This chain links TRBV7-2 with TRBJ2-3; 8 positions agree with TRBD2. The CDR3 runs 15 residues. Germline V gives CDR1 SGHTA, CDR2 FQGNSA. The CDR3 DNA reads TGTGCCAGCAGCCCTAGAAGCGGGAGCAGAGATACGCAGTATTTT. It is translated as CASSPRSGSRDTQYF.

The chain combines TRBV5-4 with TRBJ1-5; D remains ambiguous. V lost 4 bases, J lost 6 bases, and 11 bases lay in between. Germline V gene lookup returns CDR1 SGHNT and CDR2 YYREEE (reference sequence). The CDR3 sequence is 13 residues long. CDR3 coding DNA: TGTGCCAGCAGCGCCATACCGGGTCAGCCCCAGCATTTT. Translating gives CASSAIPGQPQHF.

The V call is TRBV20-1, the J call TRBJ2-7, with 9 bases identical to TRBD2. Germline CDR1 and CDR2: DFQATT and SNEGSKA (reference sequence). CDR3 size: 14 residues. V was clipped by 1 base and J by 3 bases; unmatched bases: 4. The CDR3 region has the DNA TGCAGTGCTAGAGGACTAGCGGAGTACTACGAGCAGTACTTC. Amino acid sequence: CSARGLAEYYEQYF.

This chain connects TRBV29-1 to TRBJ2-1; D gene ambiguous. There are 12 residues in the CDR3. V was cut by 2 bases and J by 8 bases, with 10 bases left in between. Germline V gene sequence: CDR1 SQVTM, CDR2 ANQGSEA. The chain's CDR3 is CSVEYSHDEQFF. In nucleotides, the CDR3 is TGCAGCGTTGAATACTCACACGATGAGCAGTTCTTC.

The chain joins TRBV27 to TRBJ1-2; TRBD1 matches 7 bases. Germline V gene sequence: CDR1 MNHEY, CDR2 SMNVEV (reference sequence). V shed 5 bases and J 0 bases; nucleotides not matched to a gene: 6. This CDR3 spans 15 amino acids. CDR3 nucleotides: TGTGCCAGCAGTCGTGGGACAGTAGCTAACTATGGCTACACCTTC. Protein sequence: CASSRGTVANYGYTF.

Points on this clonotype: The junction departs from germline at one end; a sequencing error may be responsible. The rearrangement joins TRBV5-6 to TRBJ2-3; D is possibly TRBD1 (6 bases). From germline, CDR1 is SGHDT and CDR2 YYEEEE. This CDR3 has 12 amino acids. The CDR3 is CAGSSQGDTQYF. Here the CDR3 DNA reads TGTGCCGGCAGCTCACAGGGCGATACGCAGTATTTT.

This clonotype has more than one count but fewer than ten. The chain is built from TRBV20-1 and TRBJ1-5; the D is unclear. The germline V gene has CDR1 DFQATT and CDR2 SNEGSKA (reference sequence). V was clipped by 3 bases and J by 4 bases, with 7 bases between them. The CDR3 covers 12 residues. CDR3 nucleotide sequence: TGCAGTGCTAGGGGCCGAAATCAGCCCCAGCATTTT. As protein: CSARGRNQPQHF.

This clonotype has more than one count but fewer than ten. The chain links TRBV28 to TRBJ2-4; possibly TRBD2 for D (5 bases). Deletions cut 3 bases from V and 13 bases from J, with 16 bases between. The V gene's germline CDR1 is MDHEN and CDR2 SYDVKM. The CDR3 is 13 residues long. Written as DNA, the CDR3 is TGTGCCAGCAGTTTCAGTTCCTCAAGGGAGCAGTACTTC. This encodes CASSFSSSREQYF.

The chain joins TRBV7-2 to TRBJ2-1; a possible D gene is TRBD1 (5 bases). Germline-derived CDR1 and CDR2 are SGHTA and FQGNSA. The CDR3 length is 15 residues. Trimming stripped 4 bases from V and 7 bases from J, with 17 bases between. CDR3 region: CASSSLGRADNEQFF. CDR3 in DNA: TGTGCCAGCAGCTCCCTGGGCAGGGCGGATAATGAGCAGTTCTTC. Filled out from reference TRBV7-2 and TRBJ2-1, the complete variable domain reads GAGVSQSPSNKVTEKGKDVELRCDPISGHTALYWYRQSLGQGLEFLIYFQGNSAPDKSGLPSDRFSAERTGGSVSTLTIQRTQQEDSAVYLCASSSLGRADNEQFFGPGTRLTVL.

The chain recombines TRBV5-1 with TRBJ2-5, with a weak D call TRBD2 (5 bases). V was pared by 4 bases and J by 5 bases, with 18 bases between. Germline CDR1 SGHRS, CDR2 YFSETQ. The CDR3 runs to 15 residues. CDR3 protein: CASSRNSGDVETQYF. The CDR3 DNA follows: TGCGCCAGCAGCCGCAACAGCGGAGATGTTGAGACCCAGTACTTC.

This clonotype was seen more than once but under ten times. The V and J genes are TRBV13 and TRBJ2-7; D remains ambiguous. With 1 base removed from V and 7 bases from J, the gap between germline ends came to 17 bases. Germline CDR1 and CDR2: PRHDT and FYEKMQ (reference sequence). This CDR3 is built from 15 residues. CDR3 region: CASSLELRPLGEQYF. CDR3 in DNA: TGTGCCAGCAGCTTAGAACTCCGGCCTCTAGGTGAGCAGTACTTC.

The chain recombines TRBV27 with TRBJ2-1, with a possible D match to TRBD1 (6 bases). The germline CDR1 and CDR2 sequences are MNHEY and SMNVEV (reference sequence). CDR3 length equals 15 residues. The V end was cut by 4 bases, the J end by 9 bases, with 19 bases between. This CDR3 reads CASSWGQTGHSEQFF. The CDR3 coding sequence is TGTGCCAGCAGTTGGGGTCAAACGGGACACAGTGAGCAGTTCTTC.

This clonotype was counted a few times. The rearrangement uses TRBV27 and TRBJ2-4; possibly TRBD1 or TRBD2 for D (7 bases each). The germline V and J ends were trimmed by 3 bases and 4 bases, with 19 bases remaining between them. The CDR3 is 17 residues long. CDR1 MNHEY and CDR2 SMNVEV come from the germline V gene (reference sequence). CDR3 sequence (DNA): TGTGCCAGCAGTTTTATTCAGGGGGGGTTTGGGAAAAACATTCAGTACTTC. Its translation: CASSFIQGGFGKNIQYF.

This clonotype was observed a handful of times. The rearrangement uses TRBV4-2 and TRBJ2-7, with D maybe TRBD2 (6 bases). Trimming removed 0 bases at V and 3 bases at J, with 12 bases between. Germline V gene data show CDR1 as LGHNA and CDR2 as YNFKEQ. This CDR3 contains 15 residues. The CDR3 protein is CASSQERGFFYEQYF. CDR3 DNA: TGTGCCAGCAGCCAAGAACGGGGGTTTTTCTACGAGCAGTACTTC.

This clonotype was picked up a small number of times. The chain combines TRBV29-1 with TRBJ1-2, with TRBD1 matching over 7 bases. CDR1 is SQVTM, CDR2 ANQGSEA, per germline. With V trimmed by 4 bases and J by 7 bases, 6 bases remained unmatched. This CDR3 contains 12 residues. The CDR3 here is CSVAGGQGGYTF. The CDR3 bases are TGCAGCGTTGCAGGGGGACAAGGTGGCTACACCTTC.

This clonotype was observed a few times. The genes are TRBV20-1 and TRBJ2-3, with 8 bases aligning to TRBD1. The CDR3 is 16 residues long. The germline CDR1 and CDR2 sequences are DFQATT and SNEGSKA (reference sequence). V lost 5 bases and J lost 6; bases outside the gene matches: 16. The CDR3 region is CSASPLNGQGYDTQYF. The DNA for the CDR3 is TGCAGTGCTTCCCCCCTGAACGGACAGGGATACGATACGCAGTATTTT.

The V call is TRBV9, the J call TRBJ2-3; 11 positions match TRBD2. Germline values: CDR1 SGDLS, CDR2 YYNGEE. The CDR3 consists of 17 residues. J was trimmed by 4 bases and V by 0 bases; bases with no gene match: 7. CDR3 in amino acids: CASSVGSSSGRPDTQYF. As DNA, the CDR3 is TGTGCCAGCAGCGTAGGGTCCTCTAGCGGGAGGCCAGATACGCAGTATTTT.

The chain couples TRBV6-2 or TRBV6-3 to TRBJ2-7; D might be TRBD1 (6 bases). V lost 0 bases, J lost 10 bases, and 10 bases lay in between. The CDR3 loop spans 12 amino acids. The germline V gene has CDR1 MNHEY and CDR2 SVGEGT. The CDR3 here is CASSYSQGIQYF. DNA of the CDR3: TGTGCCAGCAGTTACTCACAGGGAATCCAGTACTTC.

This clonotype was observed a few times. The rearrangement links TRBV20-1 to TRBJ1-2; D call uncertain. The V and J ends lost 3 bases and 7 bases respectively, with 15 bases between them. The CDR3 is 13 amino acids. The germline V gene encodes CDR1 DFQATT and CDR2 SNEGSKA (reference sequence). The CDR3 nucleotides read TGCAGTGCTAGGGACGAAAACCTCTCTGGCTACACCTTC. Translating gives CSARDENLSGYTF.

This clonotype was recorded a few times. This rearrangement joins TRBV27 to TRBJ1-2, with 8 bases lining up with TRBD1. The CDR3 runs to 13 residues. After removal of 5 bases from V and 4 bases from J, the junction contained 3 bases not matched to a gene. The V gene's germline CDR1 is MNHEY and CDR2 SMNVEV (reference sequence). The CDR3 region is CASSGGQGYGYTF. CDR3 sequence (DNA): TGTGCCAGCAGTGGAGGACAGGGCTATGGCTACACCTTC.

This clonotype was observed once. Here the CDR3 DNA reads TGTGCCAGCTCACGGGGACAGACCTTTGGCTACACCTTC. Translated, it gives CASSRGQTFGYTF. This sequence joins TRBV18 and TRBJ1-2; 7 bases agree with TRBD1. The CDR3 totals 13 residues. The germline V gene has CDR1 KGHSH and CDR2 LQKENI. The V gene end was trimmed by 4 bases and the J gene end by 7 bases; junction bases not matched to a gene: 6.